The 14 T cell receptor beta chains reported below all come from one sample, sequenced in a study of blood T cell repertoires in COVID-19. Data came from immunoSEQ multiplex PCR; TCRdb stores just in-frame clones and leaves some out. The repertoire has more than 300,000 clones, almost 90% of them found once; the top ten carry around 0.97%. Sequenced: peripheral blood. Receptors were obtained from a woman aged 35 to 49 with COVID-19, enrolled during active disease.

The rearrangement joins TRBV5-1 to TRBJ1-5; D is perhaps TRBD1 (5 bases). V gave up 0 bases and J gave up 6 bases, with 13 bases separating them. Germline loops: CDR1 SGHRS, CDR2 YFSETQ. This CDR3 has 15 amino acids. CDR3 bases: TGCGCCAGCAGCTTGGAGGTGGGGCTGGGTCAGCCCCAGCATTTT. It codes for CASSLEVGLGQPQHF.

There are a few counts of this clone. The V and J genes are TRBV9 and TRBJ1-3, with TRBD1 as a possible D gene (6 bases). CDR1 SGDLS and CDR2 YYNGEE come from the germline V gene. The CDR3 contains 15 residues. Trimming left V 0 bases short and J 2 bases short, with 9 bases between. Written as DNA, the CDR3 is TGTGCCAGCAGCGTAGATGGGGGCCCTGGAAACACCATATATTTT. Translating it yields CASSVDGGPGNTIYF.

The V call is TRBV18, the J call TRBJ1-5; D is unclear. This CDR3 comprises 15 residues. The ends were cut back, 0 bases at V and 9 bases at J, with 15 bases in the middle. Germline CDR1 is KGHSH and CDR2 is LQKENI. The CDR3 is CASSPPGLDGGPQHF. As DNA, the CDR3 is TGTGCCAGCTCACCACCGGGCCTCGATGGAGGGCCCCAGCATTTT.

A note on this clone: Other DNA sequences in the sample encode the same CDR3. This sequence joins TRBV18 and TRBJ1-2; the match to TRBD1 covers 7 bases. V was clipped by 3 bases and J by 5 bases; unmatched bases: 0. CDR1 is KGHSH, CDR2 LQKENI, per germline. The CDR3 has 12 residues. The CDR3 sequence is CASSPTGYGYTF. CDR3 bases: TGTGCCAGCTCACCGACAGGGTATGGCTACACCTTC.

This sequence joins TRBV4-2 and TRBJ1-4, with TRBD1 identical over 9 bases. The CDR3 totals 18 residues. Germline V lookup: CDR1 LGHNA, CDR2 YNFKEQ. V trimming: 1 base; J trimming: 5 bases; junction bases outside the gene matches: 11. CDR3 region: CASSQVPPTGTGNEKLFF. In DNA, the CDR3 is TGTGCCAGCAGCCAAGTTCCCCCGACCGGGACAGGGAATGAAAAACTGTTTTTT.

This sequence joins TRBV19 and TRBJ1-2; tentatively, D is TRBD1 (6 bases). V was pared by 3 bases and J by 7 bases, with 12 bases between. The CDR3 contains 13 residues. CDR1 is LNHDA and CDR2 is SQIVND in the germline V gene (reference sequence). The CDR3 region has the DNA TGTGCCAGTAGTATGGCTACAGGGAGTGGCTACACCTTC. It specifies CASSMATGSGYTF.

This chain connects TRBV5-4 to TRBJ2-1, with TRBD1 matching over 9 bases. The CDR3 is 15 residues long. Germline CDR1 and CDR2: SGHNT and YYREEE (reference sequence). The V and J ends lost 3 bases and 10 bases, in that order; junction bases with no gene match: 11. The CDR3 is CASSWGTGQGQEQFF. In DNA, the CDR3 is TGTGCCAGCAGCTGGGGGACGGGACAGGGTCAGGAGCAGTTCTTC.

As for this clone: The same CDR3 is also encoded by other DNA sequences in this sample. This chain joins TRBV5-4 and TRBJ2-1; 12 bases are a match to TRBD2. This CDR3 is built from 14 residues. The germline V gene encodes CDR1 SGHNT and CDR2 YYREEE (reference sequence). The V segment lost 1 base and the J segment 10 bases; nucleotides outside the gene matches: 3. The CDR3 DNA reads as TGTGCCAGCAGCTTGCCTAGCGGGAGGGGCGAGCAGTTCTTC. It translates to CASSLPSGRGEQFF.

The chain couples TRBV19 to TRBJ2-6; 8 positions agree with TRBD2. With V trimmed by 7 bases and J by 8 bases, 10 bases remained unmatched. This CDR3 has 15 residues. The germline CDR1 and CDR2 sequences are LNHDA and SQIVND (reference sequence). The CDR3, as DNA: TGTGCCAGTACCACCGTCGCGGGGGGAACCAACGTCCTGACTTTC. This codes for CASTTVAGGTNVLTF. Supplemented by reference TRBV19 and TRBJ2-6, the full variable domain reads DGGITQSPKYLFRKEGQNVTLSCEQNLNHDAMYWYRQDPGQGLRLIYYSQIVNDFQKGDIAEGYSVSREKKESFPLTVTSAQKNPTAFYLCASTTVAGGTNVLTFGAGSRLTVL.

The chain carries TRBV5-5 and TRBJ2-7; the D gene is possibly TRBD2 (7 bases). The ends were cut back, 5 bases at V and 0 bases at J, with 21 bases in the middle. Germline assignment: CDR1 SGHKS and CDR2 YYEKEE (reference sequence). The CDR3 covers 17 residues. As DNA, the CDR3 is TGTGCCAGCAGATCCGAGGCAGGGAGGGGGGGCTCCTACGAGCAGTACTTC. This translates into CASRSEAGRGGSYEQYF.

The J gene is TRBJ1-2, the V gene TRBV6-4; a possible D gene is TRBD1 (5 bases). V gave up 3 bases and J gave up 7 bases, with 21 bases separating them. Germline V lookup: CDR1 MRHNA, CDR2 SNTAGT. The CDR3 is 16 residues long. DNA of the CDR3: TGTGCCAGCAGTGAAGAAGCGACAGCCGTGCGGGGTGGCTACACCTTC. It specifies CASSEEATAVRGGYTF.

The chain carries TRBV19 and TRBJ1-1; the match to TRBD1 covers 7 bases. Germline V gene sequence: CDR1 LNHDA, CDR2 SQIVND (reference sequence). The CDR3 consists of 13 residues. V was pared by 7 bases and J by 8 bases, with 10 bases of the junction left unmatched. The CDR3 sequence: CASTPTGDREAFF. The CDR3 region has the DNA TGTGCCAGTACCCCCACCGGGGACAGAGAAGCTTTCTTT. The whole variable domain, filled in from reference TRBV19 and TRBJ1-1, reads DGGITQSPKYLFRKEGQNVTLSCEQNLNHDAMYWYRQDPGQGLRLIYYSQIVNDFQKGDIAEGYSVSREKKESFPLTVTSAQKNPTAFYLCASTPTGDREAFFGQGTRLTVV.

The chain's CDR3 is CASSPNVGSGRLAKNIQYF. In nucleotides, the CDR3 is TGTGCCAGCAGCCCCAACGTGGGTAGCGGGAGGTTAGCCAAAAACATTCAGTACTTC. The V gene is TRBV7-2, the J gene TRBJ2-4; 10 bases line up with TRBD2. Looked up from germline, CDR1 is SGHTA and CDR2 is FQGNSA. V trimming: 5 bases; J trimming: 0 bases; junction bases outside the gene matches: 13. This CDR3 comprises 19 residues.

This sequence joins TRBV6-2 or TRBV6-3 and TRBJ2-7, with 7 bases lining up with TRBD2. After removal of 6 bases from V and 3 bases from J, the junction contained 8 bases not matched to a gene. The CDR3 has 14 residues. Germline CDR1 MNHEY, CDR2 SVGEGT. The CDR3 nucleotides are TGTGCCAGCAGCCAGGAAAGGACTAGCTACGAGCAGTACTTC. Protein product: CASSQERTSYEQYF.